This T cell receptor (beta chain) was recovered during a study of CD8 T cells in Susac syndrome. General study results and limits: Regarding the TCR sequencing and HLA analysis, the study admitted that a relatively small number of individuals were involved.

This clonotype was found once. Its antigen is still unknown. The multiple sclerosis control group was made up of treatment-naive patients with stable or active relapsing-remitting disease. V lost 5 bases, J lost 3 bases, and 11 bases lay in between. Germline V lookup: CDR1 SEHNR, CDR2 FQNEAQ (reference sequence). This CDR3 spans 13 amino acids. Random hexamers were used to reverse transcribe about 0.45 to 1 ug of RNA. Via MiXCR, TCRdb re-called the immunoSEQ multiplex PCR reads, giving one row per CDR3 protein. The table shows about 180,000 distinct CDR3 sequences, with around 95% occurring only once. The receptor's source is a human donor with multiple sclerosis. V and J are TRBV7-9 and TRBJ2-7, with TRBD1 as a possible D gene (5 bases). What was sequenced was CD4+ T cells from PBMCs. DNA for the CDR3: TGTGCCAGCAGCGTCAATACAGGCTACGAGCAGTACTTC. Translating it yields CASSVNTGYEQYF.